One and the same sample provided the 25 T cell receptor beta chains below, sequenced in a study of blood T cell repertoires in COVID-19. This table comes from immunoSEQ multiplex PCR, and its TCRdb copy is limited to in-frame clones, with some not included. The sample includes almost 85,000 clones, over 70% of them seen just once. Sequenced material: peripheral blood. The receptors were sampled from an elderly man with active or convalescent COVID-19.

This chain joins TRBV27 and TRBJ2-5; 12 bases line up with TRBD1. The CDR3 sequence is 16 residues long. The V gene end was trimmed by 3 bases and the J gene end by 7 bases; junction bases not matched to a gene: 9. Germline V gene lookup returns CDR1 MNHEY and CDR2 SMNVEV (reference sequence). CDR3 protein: CASSFGTGGGQRTQYF. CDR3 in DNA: TGTGCCAGCAGTTTTGGGACAGGGGGCGGACAGCGGACCCAGTACTTC.

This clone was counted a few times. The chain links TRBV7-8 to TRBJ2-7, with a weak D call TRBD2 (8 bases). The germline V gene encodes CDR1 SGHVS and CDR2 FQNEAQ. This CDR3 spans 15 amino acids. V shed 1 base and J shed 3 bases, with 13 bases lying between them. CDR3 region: CASSLVAGQSYEQYF. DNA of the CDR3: TGTGCCAGCAGCTTAGTAGCGGGACAGAGCTACGAGCAGTACTTC.

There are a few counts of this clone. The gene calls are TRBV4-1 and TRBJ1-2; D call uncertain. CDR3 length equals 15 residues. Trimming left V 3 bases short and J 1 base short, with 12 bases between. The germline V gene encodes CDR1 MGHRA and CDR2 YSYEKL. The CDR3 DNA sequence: TGCGCCAGCAGCCACTTGAACGGAGTTAACTATGGCTACACCTTC. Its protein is CASSHLNGVNYGYTF.

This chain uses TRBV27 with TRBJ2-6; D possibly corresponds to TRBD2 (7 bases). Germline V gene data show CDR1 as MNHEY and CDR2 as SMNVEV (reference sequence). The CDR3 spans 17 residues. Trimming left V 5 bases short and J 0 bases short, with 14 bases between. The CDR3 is CASSTGRASSGANVLTF. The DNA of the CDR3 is TGTGCCAGCAGTACAGGGAGGGCCTCCTCTGGGGCCAACGTCCTGACTTTC.

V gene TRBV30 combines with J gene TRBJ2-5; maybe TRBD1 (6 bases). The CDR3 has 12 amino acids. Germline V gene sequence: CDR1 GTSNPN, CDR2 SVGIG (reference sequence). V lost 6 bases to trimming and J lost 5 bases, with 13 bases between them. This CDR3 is CACTTGWETQYF. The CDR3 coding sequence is TGTGCCTGCACGACAGGTTGGGAGACCCAGTACTTC.

The CDR3 spells CASSMLAVAGVSAYNEQFF. The DNA for the CDR3 is TGTGCCAGCAGCATGCTTGCGGTGGCAGGGGTTTCTGCCTACAATGAGCAGTTCTTC. The V gene is TRBV5-5, the J gene TRBJ2-1; tentatively, D is TRBD1 (6 bases). CDR1 and CDR2 from the germline V gene are SGHKS and YYEKEE (reference sequence). Trimming shortened V by 4 bases and J by 2 bases, and 25 bases separated the two germline ends. The CDR3 runs 19 residues.

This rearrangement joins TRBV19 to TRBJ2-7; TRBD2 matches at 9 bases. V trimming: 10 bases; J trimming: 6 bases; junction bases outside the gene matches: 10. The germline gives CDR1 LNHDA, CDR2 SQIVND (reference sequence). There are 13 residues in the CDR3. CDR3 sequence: CATTGTSNSEQYF. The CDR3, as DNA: TGTGCCACCACAGGGACTAGCAATTCCGAGCAGTACTTC.

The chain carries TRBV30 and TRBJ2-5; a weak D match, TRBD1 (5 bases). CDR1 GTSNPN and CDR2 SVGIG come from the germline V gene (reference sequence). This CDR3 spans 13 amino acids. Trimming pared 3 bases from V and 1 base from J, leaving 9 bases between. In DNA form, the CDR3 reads TGTGCCTGGAGACGACAGACCCAAGAGACCCAGTACTTC. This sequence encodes CAWRRQTQETQYF.

The CDR3 loop reads CASSLAPIGTGSHNEQFF. CDR3 DNA: TGTGCCAGCAGCTTAGCGCCCATCGGGACAGGGAGCCACAATGAGCAGTTCTTC. The V and J genes are TRBV7-2 and TRBJ2-1, with 9 bases aligning to TRBD1. The CDR3 totals 18 residues. Germline loops: CDR1 SGHTA, CDR2 FQGNSA. V gave up 0 bases and J gave up 5 bases; unmatched junction bases: 11.

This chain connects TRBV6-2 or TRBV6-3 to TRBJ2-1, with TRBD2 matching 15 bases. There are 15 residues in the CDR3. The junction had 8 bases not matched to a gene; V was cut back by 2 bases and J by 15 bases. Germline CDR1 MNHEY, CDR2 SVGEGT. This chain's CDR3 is CASSYHTGLAGGPFF. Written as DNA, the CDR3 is TGTGCCAGCAGTTACCATACGGGACTAGCGGGAGGTCCGTTCTTC.

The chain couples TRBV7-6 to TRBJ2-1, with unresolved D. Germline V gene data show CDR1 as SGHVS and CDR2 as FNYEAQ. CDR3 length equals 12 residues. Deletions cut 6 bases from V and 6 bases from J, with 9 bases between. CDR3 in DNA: TGTGCCAGCAGTTCGTTCTTCAATGAGCAGTTCTTC. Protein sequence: CASSSFFNEQFF. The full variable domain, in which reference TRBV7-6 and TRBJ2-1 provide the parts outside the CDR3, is GAGVSQSPRYKVTKRGQDVALRCDPISGHVSLYWYRQALGQGPEFLTYFNYEAQQDKSGLPNDRFSAERPEGSISTLTIQRTEQRDSAMYRCASSSFFNEQFFGPGTRLTVL.

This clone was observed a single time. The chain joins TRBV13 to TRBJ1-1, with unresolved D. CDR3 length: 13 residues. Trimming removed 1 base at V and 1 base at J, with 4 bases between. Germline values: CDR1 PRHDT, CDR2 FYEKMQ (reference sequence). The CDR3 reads CASSLERNTEAFF. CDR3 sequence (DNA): TGTGCCAGCAGCTTAGAGAGGAACACTGAAGCTTTCTTT.

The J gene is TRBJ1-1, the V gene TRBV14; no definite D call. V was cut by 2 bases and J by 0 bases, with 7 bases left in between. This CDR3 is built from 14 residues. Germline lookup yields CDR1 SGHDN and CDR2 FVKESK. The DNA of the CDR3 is TGTGCCAGCAGCCAACAGGTGCTGAACACTGAAGCTTTCTTT. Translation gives CASSQQVLNTEAFF.

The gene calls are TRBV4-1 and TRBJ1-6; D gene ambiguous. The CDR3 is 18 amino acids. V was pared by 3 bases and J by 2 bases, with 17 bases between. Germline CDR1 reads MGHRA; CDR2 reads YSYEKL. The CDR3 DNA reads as TGCGCCAGCAGCCAGTCTCCCTTGATCAGGACCTATAATTCACCCCTCCACTTT. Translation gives CASSQSPLIRTYNSPLHF.

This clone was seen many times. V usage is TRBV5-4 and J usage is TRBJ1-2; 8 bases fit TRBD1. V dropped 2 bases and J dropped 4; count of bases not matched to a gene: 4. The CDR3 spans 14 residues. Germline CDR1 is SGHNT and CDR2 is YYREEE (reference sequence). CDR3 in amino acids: CASSFGQGIYGYTF. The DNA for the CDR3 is TGTGCCAGCAGCTTCGGACAGGGAATCTATGGCTACACCTTC.

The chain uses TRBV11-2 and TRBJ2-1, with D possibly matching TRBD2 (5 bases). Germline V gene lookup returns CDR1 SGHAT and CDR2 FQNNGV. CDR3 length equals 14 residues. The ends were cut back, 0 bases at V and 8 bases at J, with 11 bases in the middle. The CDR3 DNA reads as TGTGCCAGCAGCTTAGAACTAGTTTCGTATGAGCAGTTCTTC. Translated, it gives CASSLELVSYEQFF. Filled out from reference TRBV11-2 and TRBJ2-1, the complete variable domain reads EAGVAQSPRYKIIEKRQSVAFWCNPISGHATLYWYQQILGQGPKLLIQFQNNGVVDDSQLPKDRFSAERLKGVDSTLKIQPAKLEDSAVYLCASSLELVSYEQFFGPGTRLTVL.

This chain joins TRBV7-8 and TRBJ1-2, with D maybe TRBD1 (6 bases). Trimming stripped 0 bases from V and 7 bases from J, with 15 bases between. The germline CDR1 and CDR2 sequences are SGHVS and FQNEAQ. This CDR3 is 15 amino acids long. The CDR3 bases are TGTGCCAGCAGCTTAGCAGGGGGTCCTTCTCTTGGCTACACCTTC. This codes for CASSLAGGPSLGYTF.

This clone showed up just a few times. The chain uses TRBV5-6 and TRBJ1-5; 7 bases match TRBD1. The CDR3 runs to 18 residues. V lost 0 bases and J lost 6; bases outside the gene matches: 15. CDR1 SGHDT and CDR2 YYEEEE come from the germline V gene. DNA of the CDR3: TGTGCCAGCAGCTTGGGCGGGAAGGGACAGTGGCTTGGTCAGCCCCAGCATTTT. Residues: CASSLGGKGQWLGQPQHF.

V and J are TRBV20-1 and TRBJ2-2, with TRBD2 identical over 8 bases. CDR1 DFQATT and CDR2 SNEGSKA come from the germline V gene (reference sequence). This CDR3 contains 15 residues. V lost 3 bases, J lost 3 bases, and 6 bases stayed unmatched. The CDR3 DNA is TGCAGTGCTAGTGCGAGCGGGAGTGACACCGGGGAGCTGTTTTTT. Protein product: CSASASGSDTGELFF.

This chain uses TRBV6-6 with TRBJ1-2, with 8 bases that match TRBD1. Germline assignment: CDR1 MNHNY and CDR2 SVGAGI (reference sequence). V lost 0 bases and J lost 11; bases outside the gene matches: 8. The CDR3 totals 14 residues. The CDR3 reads CASSYSGQGAPYTF. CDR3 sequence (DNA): TGTGCCAGCAGTTACTCGGGCCAGGGGGCTCCTTACACCTTC.

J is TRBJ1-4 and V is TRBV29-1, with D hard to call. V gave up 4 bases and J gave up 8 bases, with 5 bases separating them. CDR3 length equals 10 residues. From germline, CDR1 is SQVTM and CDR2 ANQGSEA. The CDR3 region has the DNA TGCAGCGTTGGGGAGGAAAAACTGTTTTTT. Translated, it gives CSVGEEKLFF.

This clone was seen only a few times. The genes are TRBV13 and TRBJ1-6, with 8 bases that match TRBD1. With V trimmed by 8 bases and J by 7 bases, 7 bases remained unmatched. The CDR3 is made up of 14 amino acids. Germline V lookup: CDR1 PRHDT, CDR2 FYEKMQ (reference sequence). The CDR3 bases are TGTGCCAGCCTCTACAGGGGGGCAAATTCACCCCTCCACTTT. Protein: CASLYRGANSPLHF. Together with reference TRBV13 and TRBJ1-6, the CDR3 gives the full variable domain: AAGVIQSPRHLIKEKRETATLKCYPIPRHDTVYWYQQGPGQDPQFLISFYEKMQSDKGSIPDRFSAQQFSDYHSELNMSSLELGDSALYFCASLYRGANSPLHFGNGTRLTVT.

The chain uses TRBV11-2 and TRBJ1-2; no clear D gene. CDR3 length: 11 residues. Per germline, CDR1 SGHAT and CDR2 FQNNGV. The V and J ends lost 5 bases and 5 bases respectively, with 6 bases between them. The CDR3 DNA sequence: TGTGCCAGCAGCCCAGGATATGGCTACACCTTC. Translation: CASSPGYGYTF.

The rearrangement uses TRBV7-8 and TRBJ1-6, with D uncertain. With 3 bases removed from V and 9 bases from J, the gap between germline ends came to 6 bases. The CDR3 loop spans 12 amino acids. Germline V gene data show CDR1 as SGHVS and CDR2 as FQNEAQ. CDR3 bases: TGTGCCAGCAGCTTGGAGGGTTCACCCCTCCACTTT. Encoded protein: CASSLEGSPLHF.

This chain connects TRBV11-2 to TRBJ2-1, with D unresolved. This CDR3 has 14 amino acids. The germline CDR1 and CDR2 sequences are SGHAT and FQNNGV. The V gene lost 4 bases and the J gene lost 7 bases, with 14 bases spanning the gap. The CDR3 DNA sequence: TGTGCCAGCAGCTCCAACCAATACATAAATGAGCAGTTCTTC. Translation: CASSSNQYINEQFF.